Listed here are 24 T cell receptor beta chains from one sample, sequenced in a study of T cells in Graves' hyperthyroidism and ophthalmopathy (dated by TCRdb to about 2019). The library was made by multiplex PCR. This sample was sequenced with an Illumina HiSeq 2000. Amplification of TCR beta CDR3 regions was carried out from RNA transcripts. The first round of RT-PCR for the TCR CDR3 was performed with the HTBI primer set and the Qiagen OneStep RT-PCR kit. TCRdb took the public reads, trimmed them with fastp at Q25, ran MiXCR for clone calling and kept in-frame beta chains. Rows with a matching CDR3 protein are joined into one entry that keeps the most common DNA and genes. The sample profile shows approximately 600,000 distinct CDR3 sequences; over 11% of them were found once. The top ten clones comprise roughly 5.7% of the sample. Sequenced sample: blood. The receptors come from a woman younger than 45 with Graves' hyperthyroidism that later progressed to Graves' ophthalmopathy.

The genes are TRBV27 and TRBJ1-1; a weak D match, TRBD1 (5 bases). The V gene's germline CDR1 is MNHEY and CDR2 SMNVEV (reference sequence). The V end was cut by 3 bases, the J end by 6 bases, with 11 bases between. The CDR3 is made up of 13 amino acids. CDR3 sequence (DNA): TGTGCCAGCAGTTTGCAGGGTGATGCTGAAGCTTTCTTT. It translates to CASSLQGDAEAFF.

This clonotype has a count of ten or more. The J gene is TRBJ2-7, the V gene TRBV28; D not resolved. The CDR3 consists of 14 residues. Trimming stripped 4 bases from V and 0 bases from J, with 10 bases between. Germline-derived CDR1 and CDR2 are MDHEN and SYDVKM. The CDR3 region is CASSSSTSSYEQYF. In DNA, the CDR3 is TGTGCCAGCAGTTCCTCCACAAGCTCCTACGAGCAGTACTTC.

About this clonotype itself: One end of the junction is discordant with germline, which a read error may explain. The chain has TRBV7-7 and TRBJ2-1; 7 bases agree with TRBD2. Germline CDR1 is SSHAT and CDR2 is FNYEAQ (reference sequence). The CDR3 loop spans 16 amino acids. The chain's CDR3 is CASSLGLGSQGNEQFF. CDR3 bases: TGTGCTAGCAGCTTAGGACTAGGGTCTCAAGGAAATGAGCAGTTCTTC. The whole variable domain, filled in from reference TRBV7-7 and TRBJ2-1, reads GAGVSQSPRYKVTKRGQDVTLRCDPISSHATLYWYQQALGQGPEFLTYFNYEAQPDKSGLPSDRFSAERPEGSISTLTIQRTEQRDSAMYRCASSLGLGSQGNEQFFGPGTRLTVL.

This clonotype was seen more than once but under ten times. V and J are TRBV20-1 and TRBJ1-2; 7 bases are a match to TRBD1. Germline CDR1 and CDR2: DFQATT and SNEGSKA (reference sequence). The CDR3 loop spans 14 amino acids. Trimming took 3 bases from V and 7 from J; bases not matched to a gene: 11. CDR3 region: CSASPPGGGIGYTF. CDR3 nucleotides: TGCAGTGCTAGCCCCCCAGGGGGAGGAATTGGCTACACCTTC.

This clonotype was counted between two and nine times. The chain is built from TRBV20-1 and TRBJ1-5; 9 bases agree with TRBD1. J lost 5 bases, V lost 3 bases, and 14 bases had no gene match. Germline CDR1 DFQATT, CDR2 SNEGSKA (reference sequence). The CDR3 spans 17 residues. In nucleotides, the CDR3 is TGCAGTGCTAGCTCCCCAACGGGACAGGGAAAGGATCAGCCCCAGCATTTT. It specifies CSASSPTGQGKDQPQHF.

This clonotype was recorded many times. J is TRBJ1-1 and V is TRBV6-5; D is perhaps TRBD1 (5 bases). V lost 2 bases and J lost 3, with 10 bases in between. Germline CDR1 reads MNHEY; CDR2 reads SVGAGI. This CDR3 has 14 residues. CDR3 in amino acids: CASSYAGGDTEAFF. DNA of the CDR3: TGTGCCAGCAGTTACGCTGGAGGGGACACTGAAGCTTTCTTT.

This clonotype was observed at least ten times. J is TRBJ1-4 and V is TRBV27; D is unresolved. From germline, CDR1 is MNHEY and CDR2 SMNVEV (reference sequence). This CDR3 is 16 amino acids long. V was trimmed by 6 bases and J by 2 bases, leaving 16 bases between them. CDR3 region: CASSWGGMRTNEKLFF. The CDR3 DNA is TGTGCCAGCAGCTGGGGAGGGATGAGGACTAATGAAAAACTGTTTTTT.

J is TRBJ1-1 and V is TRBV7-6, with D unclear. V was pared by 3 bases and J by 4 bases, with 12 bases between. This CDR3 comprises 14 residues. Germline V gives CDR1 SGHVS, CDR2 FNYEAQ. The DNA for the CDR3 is TGTGCCAGCAGCTTTTCGCCGGGAACCACTGAAGCTTTCTTT. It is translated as CASSFSPGTTEAFF.

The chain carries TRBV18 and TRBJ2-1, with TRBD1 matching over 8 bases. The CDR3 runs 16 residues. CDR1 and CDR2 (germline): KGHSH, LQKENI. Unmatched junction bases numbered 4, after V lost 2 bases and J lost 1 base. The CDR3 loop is CASSPRTGQSYNEQFF. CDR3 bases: TGTGCCAGCTCACCAAGGACAGGGCAATCCTACAATGAGCAGTTCTTC.

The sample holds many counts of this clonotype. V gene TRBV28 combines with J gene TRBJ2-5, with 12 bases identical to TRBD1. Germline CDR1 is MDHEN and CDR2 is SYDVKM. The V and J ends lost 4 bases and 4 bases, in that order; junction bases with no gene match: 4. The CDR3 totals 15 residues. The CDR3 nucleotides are TGTGCCAGCAGTTATCGGGACAGGGGGCGAGAGACCCAGTACTTC. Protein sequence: CASSYRDRGRETQYF.

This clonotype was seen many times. CDR3 coding DNA: TGTGCTAGTGGTTGGGGGACCCTGGCTGGGGAGCAGTTCTTC. It translates to CASGWGTLAGEQFF. J is TRBJ2-1 and V is TRBV12-5, with D possibly called TRBD1 or TRBD2 (5 bases each). CDR3 length equals 14 residues. V was trimmed by 4 bases and J by 10 bases, leaving 17 bases between them. Germline CDR1 LGHNT, CDR2 FRNRAP.

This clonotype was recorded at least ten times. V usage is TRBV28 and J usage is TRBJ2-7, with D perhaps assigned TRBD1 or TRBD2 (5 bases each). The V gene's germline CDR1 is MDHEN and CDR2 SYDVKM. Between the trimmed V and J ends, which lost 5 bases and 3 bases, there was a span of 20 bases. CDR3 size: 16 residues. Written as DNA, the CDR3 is TGTGCCAGCAGTCCGCGAGAGTCTCGGGGCGTCTACGAGCAGTACTTC. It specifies CASSPRESRGVYEQYF.

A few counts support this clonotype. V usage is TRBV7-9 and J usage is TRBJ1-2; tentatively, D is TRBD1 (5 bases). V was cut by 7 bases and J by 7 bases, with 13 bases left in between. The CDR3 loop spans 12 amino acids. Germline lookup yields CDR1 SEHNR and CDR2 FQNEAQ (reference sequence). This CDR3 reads CASTLTGGGYTF. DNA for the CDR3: TGTGCCAGCACCCTAACCGGGGGTGGCTACACCTTC. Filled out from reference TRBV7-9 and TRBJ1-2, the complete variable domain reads DTGVSQNPRHKITKRGQNVTFRCDPISEHNRLYWYRQTLGQGPEFLTYFQNEAQLEKSRLLSDRFSAERPKGSFSTLEIQRTEQGDSAMYLCASTLTGGGYTFGSGTRLTVV.

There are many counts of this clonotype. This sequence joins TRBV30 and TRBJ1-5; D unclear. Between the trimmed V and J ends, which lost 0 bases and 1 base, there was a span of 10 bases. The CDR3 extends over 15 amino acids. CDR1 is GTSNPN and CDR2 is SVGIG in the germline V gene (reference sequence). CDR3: CAWSVPGGSNQPQHF. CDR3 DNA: TGTGCCTGGAGTGTACCAGGTGGGAGCAATCAGCCCCAGCATTTT. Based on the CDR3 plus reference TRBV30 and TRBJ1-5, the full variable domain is SQTIHQWPATLVQPVGSPLSLECTVEGTSNPNLYWYRQAAGRGLQLLFYSVGIGQISSEVPQNLSASRPQDRQFILSSKKLLLSDSGFYLCAWSVPGGSNQPQHFGDGTRLSIL.

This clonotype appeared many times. This chain's CDR3 is CASSFQGHYGYTF. Here the CDR3 DNA reads TGTGCCAGCAGTTTTCAGGGACACTATGGCTACACCTTC. V usage is TRBV12-3 or TRBV12-4 and J usage is TRBJ1-2, with D perhaps matching TRBD1 (5 bases). The CDR3 is 13 amino acids. V was shortened by 3 bases and J by 3 bases, with 8 bases between the two germline ends.

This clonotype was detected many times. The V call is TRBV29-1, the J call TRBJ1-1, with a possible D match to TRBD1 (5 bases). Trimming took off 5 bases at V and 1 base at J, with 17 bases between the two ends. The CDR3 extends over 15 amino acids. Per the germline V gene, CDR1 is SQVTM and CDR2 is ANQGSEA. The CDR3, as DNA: TGCAGCGTTTTGGGCTGGGGACTTCCGAACACTGAAGCTTTCTTT. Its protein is CSVLGWGLPNTEAFF.

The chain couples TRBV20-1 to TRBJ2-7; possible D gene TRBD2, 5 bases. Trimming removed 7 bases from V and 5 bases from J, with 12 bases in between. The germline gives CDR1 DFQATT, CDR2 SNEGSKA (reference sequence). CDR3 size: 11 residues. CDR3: CSGRDTHEQYF. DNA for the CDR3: TGCAGTGGACGGGATACCCACGAGCAGTACTTC.

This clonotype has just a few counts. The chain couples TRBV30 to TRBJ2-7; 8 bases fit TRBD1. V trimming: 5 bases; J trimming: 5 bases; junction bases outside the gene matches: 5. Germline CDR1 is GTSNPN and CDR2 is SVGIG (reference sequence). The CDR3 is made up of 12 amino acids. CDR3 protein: CAWDRGTHEQYF. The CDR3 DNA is TGTGCCTGGGACAGGGGTACCCACGAGCAGTACTTC.

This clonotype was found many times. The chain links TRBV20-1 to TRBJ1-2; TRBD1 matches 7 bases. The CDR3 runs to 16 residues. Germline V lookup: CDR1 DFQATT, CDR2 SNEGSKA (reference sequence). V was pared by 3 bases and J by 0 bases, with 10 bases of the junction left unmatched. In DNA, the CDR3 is TGCAGTGCTAGGCCGGGACAGCGATCCGCTAACTATGGCTACACCTTC. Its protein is CSARPGQRSANYGYTF.

Written as DNA, the CDR3 is TGTGCCAGCAGCCAAGATGGGGCAAAAGATACGCAGTATTTT. Encoded protein: CASSQDGAKDTQYF. The chain employs TRBV14 and TRBJ2-3; D possibly corresponds to TRBD1 (5 bases). This CDR3 has 14 residues. Germline CDR1 and CDR2: SGHDN and FVKESK. With 0 bases removed from V and 5 bases from J, the gap between germline ends came to 9 bases.

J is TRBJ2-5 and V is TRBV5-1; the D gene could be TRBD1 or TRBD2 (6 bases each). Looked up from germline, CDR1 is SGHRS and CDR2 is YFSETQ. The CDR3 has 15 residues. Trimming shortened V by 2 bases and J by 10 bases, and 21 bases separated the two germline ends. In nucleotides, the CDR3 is TGCGCCAGCAGCTTCCAGGACGGGGGCTGGGGAGTCCAGTACTTC. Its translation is CASSFQDGGWGVQYF.

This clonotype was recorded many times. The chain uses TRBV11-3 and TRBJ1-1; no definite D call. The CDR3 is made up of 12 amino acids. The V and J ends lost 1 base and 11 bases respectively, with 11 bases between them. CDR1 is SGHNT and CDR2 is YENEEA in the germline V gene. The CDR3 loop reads CASSLAARGAFF. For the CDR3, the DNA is TGTGCCAGCAGCTTAGCAGCACGAGGGGCTTTCTTT. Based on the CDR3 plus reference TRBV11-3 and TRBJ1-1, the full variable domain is EAGVVQSPRYKIIEKKQPVAFWCNPISGHNTLYWYLQNLGQGPELLIRYENEEAVDDSQLPKDRFSAERLKGVDSTLKIQPAELGDSAVYLCASSLAARGAFFGQGTRLTVV.

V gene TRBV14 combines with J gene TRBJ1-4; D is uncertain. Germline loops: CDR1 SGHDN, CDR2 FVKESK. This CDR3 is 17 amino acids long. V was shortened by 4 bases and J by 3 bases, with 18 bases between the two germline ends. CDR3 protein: CASSPDPARTANEKLFF. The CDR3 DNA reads TGTGCCAGCAGCCCGGACCCGGCCCGCACAGCTAATGAAAAACTGTTTTTT. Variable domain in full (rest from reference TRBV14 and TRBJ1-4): EAGVTQFPSHSVIEKGQTVTLRCDPISGHDNLYWYRRVMGKEIKFLLHFVKESKQDESGMPNNRFLAERTGGTYSTLKVQPAELEDSGVYFCASSPDPARTANEKLFFGSGTQLSVL.

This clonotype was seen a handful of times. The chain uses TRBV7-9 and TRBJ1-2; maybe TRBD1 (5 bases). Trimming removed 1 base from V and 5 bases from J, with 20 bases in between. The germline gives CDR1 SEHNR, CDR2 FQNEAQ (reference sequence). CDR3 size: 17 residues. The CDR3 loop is CASSLGSPGTMGYGYTF. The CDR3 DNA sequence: TGTGCCAGCAGCTTAGGTTCCCCGGGGACCATGGGGTATGGCTACACCTTC.